This TCR beta chain originates from a study of T cell repertoires in cytomegalovirus infection. Study results and limitations: Cumulative public TCR beta family frequency identified carriers of CMV plus the relevant HLA.

Trimming pared 5 bases from V and 0 bases from J, leaving 12 bases between. The germline CDR1 and CDR2 sequences are SGHTA and FQGNSA. There are 15 residues in the CDR3. To note about this clonotype: No antigen is known for it.

One entry per CDR3 protein, called by TCRdb with MiXCR from the reads. The repertoire holds some 350,000 distinct CDR3 sequences, with just under 35% as singletons. The sequencing used cultured PBMCs, collected from culture after CMV antigen stimulation. This receptor was obtained from a human donor in good health (CMV status not recorded). Some clones in this sample may be carry-over from other donors' samples. The J gene is TRBJ2-3, the V gene TRBV7-2; D not certain. Written as DNA, the CDR3 is TGTGCCAGCAGCCCCACCATCTTTAGCACAGATACGCAGTATTTT. Translated: CASSPTIFSTDTQYF.